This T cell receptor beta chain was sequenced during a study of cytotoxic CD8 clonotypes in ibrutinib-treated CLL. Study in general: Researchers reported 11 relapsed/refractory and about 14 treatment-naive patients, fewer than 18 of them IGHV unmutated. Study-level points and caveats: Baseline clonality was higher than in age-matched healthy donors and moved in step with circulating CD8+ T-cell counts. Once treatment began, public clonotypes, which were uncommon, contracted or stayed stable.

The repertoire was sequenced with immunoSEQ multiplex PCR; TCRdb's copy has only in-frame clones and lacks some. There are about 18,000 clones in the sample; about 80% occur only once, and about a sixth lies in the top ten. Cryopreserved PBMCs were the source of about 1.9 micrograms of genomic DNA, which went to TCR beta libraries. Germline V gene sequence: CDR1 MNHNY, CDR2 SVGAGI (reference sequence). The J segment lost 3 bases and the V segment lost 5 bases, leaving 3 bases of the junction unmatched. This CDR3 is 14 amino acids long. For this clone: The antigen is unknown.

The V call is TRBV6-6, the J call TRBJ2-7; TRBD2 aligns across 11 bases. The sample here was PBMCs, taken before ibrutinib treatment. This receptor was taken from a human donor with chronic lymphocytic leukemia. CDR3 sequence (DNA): TGTGCCAGCAGTGGGACTAGCGGTCTCTACGAGCAGTACTTC. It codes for CASSGTSGLYEQYF.